A selection of T cell receptor beta chains follows, all from one sample in a study of somatic mutations in cytotoxic T cells in rheumatoid arthritis. TCRdb's copy holds only in-frame clones and misses some; the assay was immunoSEQ multiplex PCR. The data contain some 4,200 clones, about 80% of them singletons. The specimen was CD8+ T cells sorted from blood. The receptor source for this set is an adult with rheumatoid arthritis. CDR3s include the opening cysteine and the closing phenylalanine or tryptophan. Each record gives: clone size, D gene, V gene, J gene, CDR3 protein, CDR3 DNA. D genes are given only for firm matches. Size values are once, few and many counts, or a class for expanded clones, and some rows have none.

NA	TRBD2	TRBV11-2	TRBJ2-4	CASSLGGGSLYF	TGTGCCAGCAGCTTAGGGGGGGGATCACTGTACTTC
few	NA	TRBV19	TRBJ1-4	CASSWQGRPHEKLFF	TGTGCCAGTAGTTGGCAGGGACGGCCACACGAAAAACTGTTTTTT
NA	NA	TRBV10-3	TRBJ1-5	CAISESRKGWHQPQHF	TGTGCCATCAGTGAGTCCAGGAAAGGGTGGCATCAGCCCCAGCATTTT
NA	TRBD2	TRBV6-6	TRBJ2-1	CASSYGLAVDNEQFF	TGTGCCAGCAGTTACGGACTAGCGGTTGACAATGAGCAGTTCTTC
NA	TRBD2	TRBV4-3	TRBJ2-3	CASSQDSLGTITDTQYF	TGCGCCAGCAGCCAAGATTCCCTCGGGACTATCACAGATACGCAGTATTTT
NA	NA	TRBV5-6	TRBJ1-1	CASSPWGGFTEAFF	TGTGCCAGCAGCCCTTGGGGGGGATTCACTGAAGCTTTCTTT
NA	TRBD2	TRBV19	TRBJ2-1	CATGSGGLNEQFF	TGTGCCACGGGTAGCGGGGGCCTTAATGAGCAGTTCTTC
NA	NA	TRBV4-1	TRBJ1-5	CASSQTAGYQPQHF	TGCGCCAGCAGCCAAACCGCAGGGTATCAGCCCCAGCATTTT
NA	TRBD1	TRBV9	TRBJ2-3	CASSPWTGLADTQYF	TGTGCCAGCAGCCCTTGGACAGGGCTGGCAGATACGCAGTATTTT
few	NA	TRBV2	TRBJ1-2	CASSEVRAGSTYGYTF	TGTGCCAGCAGTGAGGTTAGGGCAGGGTCCACCTATGGCTACACCTTC
NA	NA	TRBV6-1	TRBJ2-7	CASRSYEQYF	TGTGCCAGCAGGTCCTACGAGCAGTACTTC
NA	TRBD1	TRBV28	TRBJ1-5	CASSPGQWNQPQHF	TGTGCCAGCAGTCCGGGACAGTGGAATCAGCCCCAGCATTTT
few	TRBD1	TRBV2	TRBJ2-1	CASSPGTGTYNEQFF	TGTGCCAGCAGCCCCGGGACAGGGACTTACAATGAGCAGTTCTTC
NA	NA	TRBV28	TRBJ1-2	CASSFGPHGYTF	TGTGCCAGCAGTTTCGGGCCTCATGGCTACACCTTC
NA	NA	TRBV28	TRBJ2-2	CASRSYRNTGELFF	TGTGCCAGCAGATCCTACAGGAACACCGGGGAGCTGTTTTTT
NA	NA	TRBV7-2	TRBJ1-1	CASSPGLFGGAWAFF	TGTGCCAGCAGCCCAGGCTTGTTCGGGGGGGCGTGGGCTTTCTTT
NA	TRBD2	TRBV9	TRBJ2-7	CASSVASGGSPYEQYF	TGTGCCAGCAGCGTAGCTAGCGGGGGGAGTCCCTACGAGCAGTACTTC
NA	NA	TRBV5-4	TRBJ1-4	CAGGRAGDEKLFF	TGTGCCGGGGGGAGGGCTGGGGATGAAAAACTGTTTTTT
NA	NA	TRBV7-9	TRBJ1-3	CASSPRGSGNTIYF	TGTGCCAGCAGCCCCAGGGGCTCTGGAAACACCATATATTTT
NA	NA	TRBV4-1	TRBJ2-7	CASSRISGRAYEQYF	TGCGCCAGCAGCCGAATAAGCGGCAGGGCTTACGAGCAGTACTTC
NA	TRBD1	TRBV7-9	TRBJ1-2	CASSEGTATNGYTF	TGTGCCAGCAGCGAGGGGACAGCCACCAACGGCTACACCTTC
NA	NA	TRBV13	TRBJ2-1	CASSLGPRVHEQFF	TGTGCCAGCAGCTTAGGCCCCAGGGTTCATGAGCAGTTCTTC
NA	TRBD1	TRBV14	TRBJ1-6	CASSVQGNSPLHF	TGTGCCAGCAGCGTACAGGGGAATTCACCCCTCCACTTT
NA	TRBD2	TRBV7-8	TRBJ2-7	CASSLGTSGSYEQYF	TGTGCCAGCAGCTTAGGGACTAGCGGCTCCTACGAGCAGTACTTC
NA	NA	TRBV27	TRBJ1-2	CASSRGSGGYTF	TGTGCCAGCAGTCGGGGGTCGGGTGGCTACACCTTC